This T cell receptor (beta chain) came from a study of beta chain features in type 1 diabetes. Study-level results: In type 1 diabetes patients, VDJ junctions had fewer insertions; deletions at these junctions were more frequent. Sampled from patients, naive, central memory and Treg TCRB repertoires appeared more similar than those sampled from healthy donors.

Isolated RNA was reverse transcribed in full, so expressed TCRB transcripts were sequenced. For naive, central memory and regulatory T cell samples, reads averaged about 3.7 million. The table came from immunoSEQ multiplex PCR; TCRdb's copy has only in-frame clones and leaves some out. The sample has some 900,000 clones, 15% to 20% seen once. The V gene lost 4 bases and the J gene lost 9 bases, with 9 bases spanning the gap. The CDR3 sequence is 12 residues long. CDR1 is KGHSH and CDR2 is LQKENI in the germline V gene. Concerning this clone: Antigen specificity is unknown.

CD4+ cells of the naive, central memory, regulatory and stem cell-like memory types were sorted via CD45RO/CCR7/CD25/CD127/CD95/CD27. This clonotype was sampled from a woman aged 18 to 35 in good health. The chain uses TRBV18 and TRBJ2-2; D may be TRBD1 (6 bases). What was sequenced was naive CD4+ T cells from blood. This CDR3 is CASSHRDRELFF. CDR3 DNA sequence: TGTGCCAGCTCACACAGGGACCGGGAGCTGTTTTTT.